These 30 T cell receptor beta chains were sequenced from one sample in a study of cytomegalovirus exposure and HLA in healthy donors (dated by TCRdb to 2016 to 2017). Library preparation used the immunoSEQ multiplex PCR assay. A mixture of 60 forward primers for TCR Vbeta segments and 13 reverse primers for TCR Jbeta segments was used in the multiplex PCR. TCRdb retrieved this table from immuneACCESS and kept in-frame rearrangements only. Not all clones are present; in checked studies, unresolved V genes account for under half, and no reason is known for the remainder. A total of around 200,000 clones appear in this sample, around 74% of them only once. Of the sample, 2.5% to 4% falls within the top ten clones. Sequencing was performed on PBMCs. The receptors derive from a female donor in good health and CMV-seronegative.

This clone was observed a single time. V is TRBV9 and J is TRBJ2-5; 8 nucleotides match TRBD1. The CDR3 covers 15 residues. Losses at the gene ends were 0 bases for V and 4 bases for J; bases not matched to a gene: 5. Per germline, CDR1 SGDLS and CDR2 YYNGEE. The CDR3 DNA follows: TGTGCCAGCAGCGTAGCTAGTGGACAGGGAGAGACCCAGTACTTC. Its translation: CASSVASGQGETQYF.

The CDR3 bases are TGTGCCAGCAGTTTCCTGGAGACTAGCACAGATACGCAGTATTTT. Its protein is CASSFLETSTDTQYF. The genes are TRBV28 and TRBJ2-3; D remains ambiguous. The CDR3 has 15 amino acids. Trimming left V 3 bases short and J 0 bases short, with 10 bases between. Germline values: CDR1 MDHEN, CDR2 SYDVKM.

The chain couples TRBV5-1 to TRBJ2-2, with 8 positions matching TRBD1. Per germline, CDR1 SGHRS and CDR2 YFSETQ. This CDR3 comprises 16 residues. V was clipped by 0 bases and J by 0 bases; unmatched bases: 1. The CDR3 nucleotides read TGCGCCAGCAGCTTGGGGACAGGGTCGAACACCGGGGAGCTGTTTTTT. Protein sequence: CASSLGTGSNTGELFF.

The gene calls are TRBV21-1 and TRBJ2-6; the table gives TRBD1 as D, unverified against the DNA. TRBV21-1 is a pseudogene locus. The CDR3 consists of 18 residues. The CDR3 coding sequence is TGTGCCAGCAGCAAAAGCTTAAAGGGGGTTTCTGGGGCCAACGTCCTGACTTTC. Encoded protein: CASSKSLKGVSGANVLTF.

V usage is TRBV5-4 and J usage is TRBJ2-1; 10 bases agree with TRBD2. The ends lost 1 base at V and 7 bases at J; junction bases unmatched: 5. This CDR3 spans 15 amino acids. From germline, CDR1 is SGHNT and CDR2 YYREEE (reference sequence). CDR3 in amino acids: CASSLPASGSNEQFF. For the CDR3, the DNA is TGTGCCAGCAGCTTGCCGGCTAGCGGGAGTAATGAGCAGTTCTTC.

This chain links TRBV28 with TRBJ2-3, with a possible D match to TRBD1 (5 bases). Germline-derived CDR1 and CDR2 are MDHEN and SYDVKM. V lost 7 bases to trimming and J lost 3 bases, with 11 bases between them. The CDR3 is made up of 13 amino acids. The CDR3 DNA reads as TGTGCCAGCATCCAGGGTCTGACAGATACGCAGTATTTT. Encoded protein: CASIQGLTDTQYF.

The rearrangement uses TRBV9 and TRBJ2-7; TRBD2 might be the D (5 bases). Trimming shortened V by 4 bases and J by 4 bases, and 18 bases separated the two germline ends. This CDR3 has 15 residues. The germline V gene encodes CDR1 SGDLS and CDR2 YYNGEE. CDR3 protein: CASSPRGARSYEQYF. The CDR3 DNA reads as TGTGCCAGCAGCCCCCGGGGAGCTAGAAGTTACGAGCAGTACTTC.

This clone was counted a few times. The chain links TRBV30 to TRBJ1-6; the match to TRBD1 covers 9 bases. Germline V gene sequence: CDR1 GTSNPN, CDR2 SVGIG (reference sequence). With V trimmed by 2 bases and J by 9 bases, 8 bases remained unmatched. The CDR3 sequence is 15 residues long. The CDR3 DNA reads TGTGCCTGGAGTCCCCGACAGGGGGTTAGTTCACCCCTCCACTTT. Its translation is CAWSPRQGVSSPLHF.

CDR3 amino acids: CASSQEPRTGLNTEAFF. DNA of the CDR3: TGCGCCAGCAGCCAAGAGCCCCGGACAGGTCTGAACACTGAAGCTTTCTTT. The chain couples TRBV4-3 to TRBJ1-1, with 7 positions matching TRBD1. Germline-derived CDR1 and CDR2 are LGHNA and YSLEER. Trimming took 0 bases from V and 0 from J; bases not matched to a gene: 7. This CDR3 is 17 amino acids long.

DNA of the CDR3: TGTGCCAGCAGACCCCGGAGGATAGCGCACAATGAGCAGTTCTTC. It translates to CASRPRRIAHNEQFF. This chain links TRBV6-5 with TRBJ2-1, with D possibly matching TRBD2 (5 bases). This CDR3 contains 15 residues. Trimming removed 6 bases from V and 5 bases from J, with 17 bases in between. Germline assignment: CDR1 MNHEY and CDR2 SVGAGI.

This chain links TRBV28 with TRBJ2-5; D gene ambiguous. V was trimmed by 3 bases and J by 1 base, leaving 6 bases between them. Germline CDR1 MDHEN, CDR2 SYDVKM. CDR3 length: 13 amino acids. This CDR3 is CASSFGSQETQYF. The CDR3 bases are TGTGCCAGCAGTTTCGGGTCCCAAGAGACCCAGTACTTC.

This clone has only a few counts. The chain recombines TRBV7-9 with TRBJ2-7; no firm D call. Germline V gene sequence: CDR1 SEHNR, CDR2 FQNEAQ (reference sequence). Trimming took 2 bases from V and 6 from J, leaving 8 bases between them. This CDR3 comprises 12 residues. The CDR3 loop reads CASSLIGPEQYF. CDR3 bases: TGTGCCAGCAGCTTAATTGGCCCCGAGCAGTACTTC.

This chain uses TRBV7-9 with TRBJ1-6; D might be TRBD1 (5 bases). Per the germline V gene, CDR1 is SEHNR and CDR2 is FQNEAQ (reference sequence). V was pared by 7 bases and J by 4 bases, with 23 bases between. This CDR3 contains 18 residues. In DNA, the CDR3 is TGTGCCAGCACCAATTTGGGGGGTGTAAACCGTTATAATTCACCCCTCCACTTT. This codes for CASTNLGGVNRYNSPLHF. Drawing the rest from reference TRBV7-9 and TRBJ1-6, the complete variable domain is DTGVSQNPRHKITKRGQNVTFRCDPISEHNRLYWYRQTLGQGPEFLTYFQNEAQLEKSRLLSDRFSAERPKGSFSTLEIQRTEQGDSAMYLCASTNLGGVNRYNSPLHFGNGTRLTVT.

J is TRBJ2-2 and V is TRBV4-1; D may be TRBD2 (6 bases). Trimming pared 2 bases from V and 2 bases from J, leaving 9 bases between. The CDR3 covers 15 residues. Germline assignment: CDR1 MGHRA and CDR2 YSYEKL. The CDR3 spells CASSQTGTNTGELFF. CDR3 DNA: TGCGCCAGCAGCCAAACCGGGACTAACACCGGGGAGCTGTTTTTT.

This clone was observed a single time. V usage is TRBV4-3 and J usage is TRBJ2-5, with a tentative D call TRBD2 (5 bases). The V and J ends lost 4 bases and 3 bases respectively, with 9 bases between them. Germline loops: CDR1 LGHNA, CDR2 YSLEER. The CDR3 runs to 13 residues. The CDR3, as DNA: TGCGCCAGCAGCCGGATACTAGAAGAGACCCAGTACTTC. Residues: CASSRILEETQYF.

The chain carries TRBV15 and TRBJ2-7; 10 bases align to TRBD1. V lost 3 bases and J lost 1; bases outside the gene matches: 6. There are 16 residues in the CDR3. Germline V CDR1 and CDR2: LNHNV, YYDKDF (reference sequence). DNA for the CDR3: TGTGCCACCAGCAGGGTTGGACAGGGGGTTTCCTACGAGCAGTACTTC. This gives the protein CATSRVGQGVSYEQYF.

The chain is built from TRBV19 and TRBJ2-7, with 9 bases identical to TRBD2. In germline, CDR1 is LNHDA, CDR2 SQIVND (reference sequence). Losses at the gene ends were 3 bases for V and 3 bases for J; bases not matched to a gene: 6. The CDR3 runs 15 residues. CDR3 in DNA: TGTGCCAGTAGTATTCGGCTAGCGGGGAACTACGAGCAGTACTTC. Translation: CASSIRLAGNYEQYF.

The rearrangement links TRBV28 to TRBJ1-5; 7 nucleotides agree with TRBD1. Germline V CDR1 and CDR2: MDHEN, SYDVKM. With V trimmed by 6 bases and J by 6 bases, 11 bases remained unmatched. The CDR3 runs to 15 residues. CDR3 protein: CASRETGQAGQPQHF. Here the CDR3 DNA reads TGTGCCAGCAGAGAGACAGGGCAAGCGGGTCAGCCCCAGCATTTT.

The V gene is TRBV11-1, the J gene TRBJ2-5; 10 bases agree with TRBD1. The CDR3 consists of 15 residues. Trimming at V came to 4 bases and at J to 6 bases, leaving 8 bases not matched to a gene. Germline CDR1 is SGHAT and CDR2 is FQDESV (reference sequence). The CDR3 bases are TGTGCCAGCAGCTCCCCCGGACAGGGGGGAAAGACCCAGTACTTC. Its translation is CASSSPGQGGKTQYF.

The chain combines TRBV28 with TRBJ1-5; weak D call: TRBD1 (5 bases). Germline V gene data show CDR1 as MDHEN and CDR2 as SYDVKM. V lost 5 bases, J lost 1 base, and 15 bases lay in between. The CDR3 has 16 amino acids. The CDR3 spells CASSHAAGWSNQPQHF. Written as DNA, the CDR3 is TGTGCCAGCAGTCACGCGGCAGGGTGGAGCAATCAGCCCCAGCATTTT.

This sequence joins TRBV5-6 and TRBJ2-7; 7 bases line up with TRBD2. CDR3 size: 16 residues. Germline trimming cut 6 bases from V and 2 bases from J; bases unmatched to any gene: 14. Germline V gene sequence: CDR1 SGHDT, CDR2 YYEEEE. CDR3 protein: CASTAEWAGAAYEQYF. For the CDR3, the DNA is TGTGCCAGCACCGCGGAATGGGCGGGAGCGGCCTACGAGCAGTACTTC.

This chain joins TRBV28 and TRBJ1-4; 9 nucleotides line up with TRBD1. The V gene end was trimmed by 7 bases and the J gene end by 0 bases; junction bases not matched to a gene: 6. This CDR3 spans 16 amino acids. Per germline, CDR1 MDHEN and CDR2 SYDVKM. DNA for the CDR3: TGTGCCAGCATGTCCAGACAGGGGGCAACTAATGAAAAACTGTTTTTT. This sequence encodes CASMSRQGATNEKLFF.

The chain has TRBV6-5 and TRBJ1-2; D is unclear. V shed 6 bases and J shed 5 bases, with 7 bases lying between them. The germline V gene encodes CDR1 MNHEY and CDR2 SVGAGI. The CDR3 spans 11 residues. The CDR3 sequence: CASSGAYGYTF. CDR3 coding DNA: TGTGCCAGCAGCGGAGCTTATGGCTACACCTTC.

The chain combines TRBV6-5 with TRBJ1-2; 9 positions agree with TRBD1. Per the germline V gene, CDR1 is MNHEY and CDR2 is SVGAGI. V lost 8 bases and J lost 5; bases outside the gene matches: 9. There are 14 residues in the CDR3. This CDR3 is CASGTGGAPYGYTF. CDR3 nucleotides: TGTGCCAGCGGAACAGGGGGCGCCCCTTATGGCTACACCTTC.

The V and J genes are TRBV21-1 and TRBJ2-3; the table's TRBD2 call for D was not verified on the DNA. TRBV21-1 represents a pseudogene. CDR3 length: 20 residues. The CDR3 reads CASSKSLGLAGSRHTDTQYF. The CDR3 bases are TGTGCCAGCAGCAAAAGTCTTGGACTAGCGGGATCTCGCCACACAGATACGCAGTATTTT.

J is TRBJ2-7 and V is TRBV5-1; tentatively, D is TRBD1 (5 bases). With 4 bases removed from V and 0 bases from J, the gap between germline ends came to 11 bases. The germline V gene has CDR1 SGHRS and CDR2 YFSETQ. CDR3 size: 14 residues. CDR3 in DNA: TGCGCCAGCAGCGCGGACGACAGCTCCTACGAGCAGTACTTC. Its protein product is CASSADDSSYEQYF. Together with reference TRBV5-1 and TRBJ2-7, the CDR3 gives the full variable domain: KAGVTQTPRYLIKTRGQQVTLSCSPISGHRSVSWYQQTPGQGLQFLFEYFSETQRNKGNFPGRFSGRQFSNSRSEMNVSTLELGDSALYLCASSADDSSYEQYFGPGTRLTVT.

This clone has more than one count but fewer than ten. This chain joins TRBV29-1 and TRBJ2-3; 9 bases align to TRBD2. Germline-derived CDR1 and CDR2 are SQVTM and ANQGSEA. V was pared by 7 bases and J by 11 bases, with 13 bases of the junction left unmatched. The CDR3 contains 13 residues. As DNA, the CDR3 is TGCAGCGCTAGAGGGGCTAGCGGGAATGTGCAGTATTTT. Its translation is CSARGASGNVQYF.

The rearrangement links TRBV18 to TRBJ1-5; no reliable D call. The CDR3 is 15 residues long. The V end was cut by 0 bases, the J end by 0 bases, with 6 bases between. Germline V gene lookup returns CDR1 KGHSH and CDR2 LQKENI. The CDR3, as DNA: TGTGCCAGCTCACCACCGGCAGGTAGCAATCAGCCCCAGCATTTT. Protein product: CASSPPAGSNQPQHF.

The chain links TRBV6-1 to TRBJ1-5, with a tentative D call TRBD1 (6 bases). Germline CDR1 MNHNS, CDR2 SASEGT. This CDR3 comprises 15 residues. V gave up 2 bases and J gave up 3 bases, with 11 bases separating them. CDR3 coding DNA: TGTGCCAGCAGTGAACAGGGGAGAGTCAATCAGCCCCAGCATTTT. Residues: CASSEQGRVNQPQHF.

V is TRBV7-2 and J is TRBJ2-5; D uncertain. The V end was cut by 0 bases, the J end by 5 bases, with 4 bases between. Germline V CDR1 and CDR2: SGHTA, FQGNSA. CDR3 length: 12 residues. The CDR3 sequence: CASSLARETQYF. CDR3 coding DNA: TGTGCCAGCAGCTTAGCGCGGGAGACCCAGTACTTC.